This entry features one T cell receptor (beta chain) sequence. Its antigen is unidentified. Profiling relied on immunoSEQ multiplex PCR, and the TCRdb table lists in-frame clones only, not all of them. This sample carries roughly 66,000 clones, about 85% of them seen once, and the ten largest clones take about 1.3%. These data belong to a study of OX40 agonist ivuxolimab in advanced cancers. Study-level points and caveats: Some of the nonresponding patients also showed low levels of normalized T-cell clonal expansion.

Losses at the gene ends were 7 bases for V and 0 bases for J; bases not matched to a gene: 8. Germline V gene lookup returns CDR1 LNHDA and CDR2 SQIVND (reference sequence). This CDR3 spans 17 amino acids. The origin of this receptor is an adult with an advanced solid tumor such as melanoma, head and neck, liver or kidney cancer. V and J are TRBV19 and TRBJ1-6; TRBD1 agrees at 8 bases. Sequenced material: CD4+ or CD8+ T cells sorted from blood, taken in a trial of the OX40 agonist ivuxolimab. CDR3: CASKDRGMSSYNSPLHF. In DNA form, the CDR3 reads TGTGCCAGTAAAGACAGGGGAATGAGCTCCTATAATTCACCCCTCCACTTT.